This passage covers 5 T cell receptor beta chains from one sample sequenced in a study of CD8+ T cells in alopecia areata. Sequencing used cDNA as its template, made by extracting RNA and reverse transcribing it. Libraries were prepared by immunoSEQ multiplex PCR; TCRdb keeps only in-frame clonotypes and omits some of them. This table holds 95,000 to 150,000 clones, approximately 60% found once. The treatment: oral pan-JAK inhibitor, 5-10 mg twice daily. The specimen was CD4+ T cells sorted from blood, collected at week 4, from a patient treated with tofacitinib. The origin of the receptors is a human donor with alopecia areata.

The genes are TRBV30 and TRBJ1-2; D is uncertain. The germline CDR1 and CDR2 sequences are GTSNPN and SVGIG (reference sequence). V lost 0 bases, J lost 8 bases, and 10 bases lay in between. The length of the CDR3 is 12 residues. Here the CDR3 reads CAWSVSLEGYTF. DNA for the CDR3: TGTGCCTGGAGTGTAAGCCTGGAGGGCTACACCTTC.

The sample holds a few counts of this clone. This chain links TRBV25-1 with TRBJ1-2, with no clear D. Germline lookup yields CDR1 MGHDK and CDR2 SYGVNS. The CDR3 runs to 13 residues. The germline V and J ends were trimmed by 0 bases and 3 bases, with 5 bases remaining between them. This chain's CDR3 is CASSEYPDYGYTF. CDR3 coding DNA: TGTGCCAGCAGTGAATATCCTGACTATGGCTACACCTTC.

The V call is TRBV28, the J call TRBJ2-7, with D unresolved. CDR3 length equals 11 residues. CDR1 is MDHEN, CDR2 SYDVKM, per germline. With 6 bases removed from V and 4 bases from J, the gap between germline ends came to 7 bases. Here the CDR3 DNA reads TGTGCCAGCAGCTTAAAATACGAGCAGTACTTC. It codes for CASSLKYEQYF. The full variable domain, in which reference TRBV28 and TRBJ2-7 provide the parts outside the CDR3, is DVKVTQSSRYLVKRTGEKVFLECVQDMDHENMFWYRQDPGLGLRLIYFSYDVKMKEKGDIPEGYSVSREKKERFSLILESASTNQTSMYLCASSLKYEQYFGPGTRLTVT.

The chain is built from TRBV4-1 and TRBJ1-2; no clear D gene. The V end was cut by 0 bases, the J end by 2 bases, with 10 bases between. Germline lookup yields CDR1 MGHRA and CDR2 YSYEKL. This CDR3 has 15 residues. CDR3 nucleotides: TGCGCCAGCAGCCAAGATTACACGGCCAACTATGGCTACACCTTC. Translation gives CASSQDYTANYGYTF.

The genes are TRBV29-1 and TRBJ2-3; TRBD2 matches at 12 bases. This CDR3 comprises 15 residues. After removal of 7 bases from V and 6 bases from J, the junction contained 11 bases not matched to a gene. Germline V CDR1 and CDR2: SQVTM, ANQGSEA. The CDR3 spells CSARTSGTGVDTQYF. In DNA, the CDR3 is TGCAGCGCTAGGACTAGCGGGACTGGAGTGGATACGCAGTATTTT.